These 14 T cell receptor beta chains were all obtained from the same sample, sequenced in a study of molecular identifiers for immune sequencing clone quantification. From the PCR reads, TCRdb called clonotypes with MiXCR, one entry per CDR3 protein. This table has around 470,000 distinct CDR3 sequences, roughly 23% appearing once. The sequencing sample was made of naive CD8+ T cells from blood, with Jurkat cell RNA spiked in. Subset in this sample: FACS-sorted CD8+CD4-CCR7+CD45RA+ naive T cells. The source of these receptors is a human donor in good health. Some libraries in this study had Jurkat cell RNA spiked in.

As concerns this clonotype: Since a much larger clone is just one base distant, this may be a read error. The chain is built from TRBV7-8 and TRBJ2-1; TRBD2 matches at 11 bases. Germline V gene lookup returns CDR1 SGHVS and CDR2 FQNEAQ. The CDR3 runs to 15 residues. The CDR3 bases are TGTGTCAGCTGCAATCCGGGACTAGCGGACAATGAGCAGTTCTTC. Encoded protein: CVSCNPGLADNEQFF.

The rearrangement joins TRBV20-1 to TRBJ2-1; 15 bases align to TRBD2. The CDR3 runs 15 residues. Germline V gives CDR1 DFQATT, CDR2 SNEGSKA (reference sequence). With 0 bases clipped from V and 9 bases from J, the junction kept 3 bases outside the gene matches. DNA for the CDR3: TGCAGTGCTAGAGAGGGACTAGCGGGGGGCCGTGAGCAGTTCTTC. The encoded protein is CSAREGLAGGREQFF.

This clonotype was seen ten or more times. This chain uses TRBV4-3 with TRBJ2-1, with TRBD1 matching over 7 bases. This CDR3 has 18 amino acids. The germline V gene has CDR1 LGHNA and CDR2 YSLEER. The V segment lost 1 base and the J segment 0 bases; nucleotides outside the gene matches: 9. This chain's CDR3 is CASSQGTVQGSSYNEQFF. CDR3 sequence (DNA): TGCGCCAGCAGCCAAGGAACGGTACAGGGGAGCTCCTACAATGAGCAGTTCTTC.

A single count supports this clonotype. V and J are TRBV19 and TRBJ2-1; 10 nucleotides agree with TRBD2. This CDR3 is 16 amino acids long. V trimming: 6 bases; J trimming: 7 bases; junction bases outside the gene matches: 12. CDR1 LNHDA and CDR2 SQIVND come from the germline V gene (reference sequence). CDR3 DNA sequence: TGTGCCAGTAGCGTAAGCCCTAGCGGGAGTAGAAATGAGCAGTTCTTC. Encoded protein: CASSVSPSGSRNEQFF.

This clonotype was seen more than once but under ten times. The rearrangement joins TRBV5-6 to TRBJ2-3; 9 nucleotides line up with TRBD2. V was pared by 3 bases and J by 6 bases, with 14 bases of the junction left unmatched. This CDR3 contains 17 residues. The germline V gene has CDR1 SGHDT and CDR2 YYEEEE. The CDR3 reads CASSSRWGGGGADTQYF. For the CDR3, the DNA is TGTGCCAGCAGCTCACGCTGGGGTGGCGGGGGGGCGGATACGCAGTATTTT. Variable domain in full (rest from reference TRBV5-6 and TRBJ2-3): DAGVTQSPTHLIKTRGQQVTLRCSPKSGHDTVSWYQQALGQGPQFIFQYYEEEERQRGNFPDRFSGHQFPNYSSELNVNALLLGDSALYLCASSSRWGGGGADTQYFGPGTRLTVL.

The J gene is TRBJ2-5, the V gene TRBV7-2, with TRBD2 matching 8 bases. The V gene's germline CDR1 is SGHTA and CDR2 FQGNSA. CDR3 length: 17 residues. V gave up 5 bases and J gave up 4 bases; unmatched junction bases: 15. CDR3 in DNA: TGTGCCAGCAGCCCCGCGGGGGGTAGTTCTTATCGAGAGACCCAGTACTTC. Translation: CASSPAGGSSYRETQYF.

This clonotype appeared many times. The chain links TRBV5-5 to TRBJ2-7; the D call may be TRBD1 or TRBD2 (5 bases each). Germline-derived CDR1 and CDR2 are SGHKS and YYEKEE (reference sequence). The V and J ends lost 2 bases and 0 bases respectively, with 9 bases between them. This CDR3 is 14 amino acids long. The CDR3 DNA is TGTGCCAGCAGCTTTGGGGACGTCTCCTACGAGCAGTACTTC. Protein: CASSFGDVSYEQYF.

This rearrangement joins TRBV21-1 to TRBJ2-5; the table's D gene call, TRBD1, was not cross checked with the DNA. TRBV21-1 is a pseudogene. The CDR3 has 14 residues. The CDR3 protein is CASSSRDGGQTQYF. CDR3 DNA: TGTGCCAGCAGCTCCCGGGACGGGGGCCAGACCCAGTACTTC.

V usage is TRBV13 and J usage is TRBJ2-7, with 7 bases aligning to TRBD1. From germline, CDR1 is PRHDT and CDR2 FYEKMQ (reference sequence). The V and J ends lost 5 bases and 6 bases, in that order; junction bases with no gene match: 13. The CDR3 sequence is 15 residues long. The chain's CDR3 is CASSLRTQGSAEQYF. CDR3 nucleotide sequence: TGTGCCAGCAGCCTGCGGACACAGGGGTCCGCCGAGCAGTACTTC.

For the CDR3, the DNA is TGTGCCAGCAGCCGAAAAACAATGAGGACAAGCTCCTACGAGCAGTACTTC. Translation gives CASSRKTMRTSSYEQYF. The chain carries TRBV14 and TRBJ2-7, with D maybe TRBD1 (5 bases). Looked up from germline, CDR1 is SGHDN and CDR2 is FVKESK. The CDR3 totals 17 residues. Trimming took off 4 bases at V and 0 bases at J, with 19 bases between the two ends.

This clonotype was detected many times. This chain joins TRBV11-2 and TRBJ2-3, with 10 bases identical to TRBD2. Trimming cost V 7 bases and J 4 bases; bases outside gene matches: 5. CDR3 length: 14 amino acids. From germline, CDR1 is SGHAT and CDR2 FQNNGV. The CDR3 sequence is CASNSLAGADTQYF. The CDR3 DNA reads TGTGCCAGCAACAGTCTAGCGGGGGCAGATACGCAGTATTTT. The whole variable domain, remainder taken from reference TRBV11-2 and TRBJ2-3, is EAGVAQSPRYKIIEKRQSVAFWCNPISGHATLYWYQQILGQGPKLLIQFQNNGVVDDSQLPKDRFSAERLKGVDSTLKIQPAKLEDSAVYLCASNSLAGADTQYFGPGTRLTVL.

This clonotype was detected many times. The chain is built from TRBV7-9 and TRBJ1-1; maybe TRBD1 (5 bases). The germline CDR1 and CDR2 sequences are SEHNR and FQNEAQ (reference sequence). CDR3 length: 13 residues. Trimming left V 7 bases short and J 8 bases short, with 17 bases between. The CDR3 DNA reads as TGTGCCAGCACTAACCCGGGGCAGGCCGAAGCTTTCTTT. Encoded protein: CASTNPGQAEAFF.

The genes are TRBV12-3 or TRBV12-4 and TRBJ2-1, with TRBD1 matching 11 bases. This CDR3 is built from 14 residues. J gave up 12 bases and V 6 bases, and 10 bases lay outside the gene matches. In DNA form, the CDR3 reads TGTGCCAGCAGCCGACGGACAGGGGGCAGGGTGCAGTTCTTC. Protein product: CASSRRTGGRVQFF.

This clonotype was observed a few times. The DNA is omitted, as the CDR3 cannot be located on it reliably, and the CDR3 follows TCRdb's listing. The J gene is TRBJ2-5, the V gene TRBV20-1; the D segment call TRBD1 is taken from the table without a DNA check. CDR1 DFQATT and CDR2 SNEGSKA come from the germline V gene (reference sequence). The CDR3 is made up of 15 amino acids, end residues included. CDR3 amino acids: CSARDREYFGETQYF.